Following are 20 T cell receptor beta chains from one sample sequenced in a study of response to subunit inactivated influenza vaccine. Each CDR3 protein gets one entry after TCRdb re-called the RT-PCR reads with MiXCR. The data contain fewer than 550,000 distinct CDR3 sequences, roughly 27% of them seen just once; the ten biggest clones take up about 1.9%. Sequencing used CD4+ T cells sorted from PBMCs, obtained approximately 5 days after vaccination. The receptor source for this set is a man aged 50-59 years who received an inactivated influenza vaccine.

This clonotype was counted only a few times. The rearrangement uses TRBV6-5 and TRBJ1-3; D perhaps matches TRBD1 (5 bases). V lost 0 bases and J lost 0, with 9 bases in between. The germline V gene has CDR1 MNHEY and CDR2 SVGAGI. The CDR3 is 16 residues long. In DNA form, the CDR3 reads TGTGCCAGCAGTTACTCCCGGGGCAGCTCTGGAAACACCATATATTTT. This gives the protein CASSYSRGSSGNTIYF.

This clonotype came up a few times. The chain couples TRBV7-9 to TRBJ1-1; 12 bases fit TRBD1. Germline values: CDR1 SEHNR, CDR2 FQNEAQ (reference sequence). The CDR3 spans 16 residues. V lost 5 bases and J lost 4; bases outside the gene matches: 8. DNA of the CDR3: TGTGCCAGCAGCGGCCCGGGACAGGGGGCCCTCACTGAAGCTTTCTTT. Its protein is CASSGPGQGALTEAFF.

This clonotype came up a few times. This chain's CDR3 is CASSRGQQENYGYTF. For the CDR3, the DNA is TGCGCCAGCAGCCGGGGACAACAGGAAAACTATGGCTACACCTTC. This rearrangement joins TRBV5-1 to TRBJ1-2; possibly TRBD1 for D (6 bases). There are 15 residues in the CDR3. Germline values: CDR1 SGHRS, CDR2 YFSETQ. V gave up 4 bases and J gave up 2 bases, with 15 bases separating them.

The chain carries TRBV4-2 and TRBJ2-7; D unresolved. The germline V and J ends were trimmed by 0 bases and 3 bases, with 12 bases remaining between them. CDR1 and CDR2 (germline): LGHNA, YNFKEQ. This CDR3 region has 15 residues. CDR3 sequence reads: CASSQDRLPNYEQYF. In nucleotides, the CDR3 is TGTGCCAGCAGCCAAGACCGGCTACCCAACTACGAGCAGTACTTC.

The chain joins TRBV4-3 to TRBJ2-3, with D maybe TRBD2 (6 bases). The CDR3 loop spans 16 amino acids. Trimming took 0 bases from V and 1 from J, leaving 11 bases between them. Germline V gene data show CDR1 as LGHNA and CDR2 as YSLEER. This CDR3 is CASSQDPRGGTDTQYF. The CDR3 DNA reads TGCGCCAGCAGCCAAGATCCCCGCGGGGGCACAGATACGCAGTATTTT.

This chain connects TRBV6-5 to TRBJ2-2; D is undetermined. The length of the CDR3 is 15 residues. Per germline, CDR1 MNHEY and CDR2 SVGAGI. Trimming removed 0 bases at V and 1 base at J, with 6 bases between. This chain's CDR3 is CASSYSTQNTGELFF. CDR3 in DNA: TGTGCCAGCAGTTACTCGACCCAGAACACCGGGGAGCTGTTTTTT.

This chain connects TRBV20-1 to TRBJ2-7, with D perhaps matching TRBD1 (6 bases). This CDR3 has 14 amino acids. V was trimmed by 6 bases and J by 4 bases, leaving 19 bases between them. The germline V gene encodes CDR1 DFQATT and CDR2 SNEGSKA (reference sequence). As DNA, the CDR3 is TGCAGTGCGCAGGGAAACACAGGGTTATACGAGCAGTACTTC. Translating it yields CSAQGNTGLYEQYF.

The rearrangement links TRBV6-2 or TRBV6-3 to TRBJ2-7, with D possibly TRBD2 on 5 matching bases. CDR1 and CDR2 from the germline V gene are MNHEY and SVGEGT. The CDR3 runs to 15 residues. Trimming removed 5 bases at V and 3 bases at J, with 17 bases between. Here the CDR3 reads CASSPIRGRFYEQYF. CDR3 DNA: TGTGCCAGCAGTCCCATCCGGGGAAGATTCTACGAGCAGTACTTC.

There are many counts of this clonotype. The V gene is TRBV20-1, the J gene TRBJ2-5, with D possibly matching TRBD1 (6 bases). The CDR3 totals 14 residues. CDR1 and CDR2 (germline): DFQATT, SNEGSKA (reference sequence). V was clipped by 2 bases and J by 0 bases, with 10 bases between them. CDR3 amino acids: CSARRDMYQETQYF. The CDR3 nucleotides are TGCAGTGCTAGAAGGGACATGTACCAAGAGACCCAGTACTTC.

The chain joins TRBV28 to TRBJ2-1, with 15 bases fitting TRBD2. CDR3 length equals 15 residues. With V trimmed by 7 bases and J by 9 bases, 7 bases remained unmatched. The V gene's germline CDR1 is MDHEN and CDR2 SYDVKM. In DNA form, the CDR3 reads TGTGCCAGCACCTTTAGGGGACTAGCGGGGGGTGAGCAGTTCTTC. Residues: CASTFRGLAGGEQFF. Filled out from reference TRBV28 and TRBJ2-1, the complete variable domain reads DVKVTQSSRYLVKRTGEKVFLECVQDMDHENMFWYRQDPGLGLRLIYFSYDVKMKEKGDIPEGYSVSREKKERFSLILESASTNQTSMYLCASTFRGLAGGEQFFGPGTRLTVL.

This chain links TRBV20-1 with TRBJ2-1; tentatively, D is TRBD2 (6 bases). This CDR3 contains 12 residues. Germline lookup yields CDR1 DFQATT and CDR2 SNEGSKA (reference sequence). CDR3 sequence reads: CVGRGSYNEQFF. The CDR3 DNA follows: TGCGTAGGGCGGGGCTCCTACAATGAGCAGTTCTTC.

In this sample, this clonotype turned up a few times. The chain couples TRBV12-3 or TRBV12-4 to TRBJ2-5; unclear D gene. This CDR3 has 13 residues. V shed 9 bases and J shed 0 bases, with 11 bases lying between them. CDR3 nucleotides: TGTGCCAGTGGGCAGCTGTACCAAGAGACCCAGTACTTC. It specifies CASGQLYQETQYF.

This clonotype was detected only a few times. The chain employs TRBV7-2 and TRBJ2-3, with D possibly TRBD2 on 5 matching bases. Trimming shortened V by 5 bases and J by 6 bases, and 21 bases separated the two germline ends. This CDR3 contains 16 residues. Per germline, CDR1 SGHTA and CDR2 FQGNSA. The CDR3 DNA reads as TGTGCCAGCAGCACCCCCGTCCCCGGCCCGGGGGATACGCAGTATTTT. It yields the protein CASSTPVPGPGDTQYF.

The genes are TRBV18 and TRBJ2-6; D might be TRBD2 (6 bases). The germline V and J ends were trimmed by 6 bases and 1 base, with 16 bases remaining between them. Germline V gene lookup returns CDR1 KGHSH and CDR2 LQKENI. CDR3 size: 17 residues. This CDR3 is CASSSGTPLSGANVLTF. The CDR3, as DNA: TGTGCCAGCTCTTCCGGGACTCCCTTATCTGGGGCCAACGTCCTGACTTTC.

This chain connects TRBV6-2 or TRBV6-3 to TRBJ2-1; 7 bases match TRBD2. The ends lost 7 bases at V and 9 bases at J; junction bases unmatched: 9. The length of the CDR3 is 13 residues. Germline CDR1 MNHEY, CDR2 SVGEGT. The CDR3 DNA is TGTGCCAGCACCATCGGACTAGTGGGTGAGCAGTTCTTC. Translated: CASTIGLVGEQFF.

J is TRBJ2-1 and V is TRBV3-1; TRBD2 agrees at 7 bases. J was trimmed by 1 base and V by 3 bases; bases with no gene match: 3. The germline gives CDR1 LGHDT, CDR2 YNNKEL (reference sequence). CDR3 length: 15 amino acids. CDR3 sequence: CASSQEAGSYNEQFF. The CDR3 DNA sequence: TGTGCCAGCAGCCAGGAAGCGGGGTCCTACAATGAGCAGTTCTTC.

The chain joins TRBV24-1 to TRBJ1-2; TRBD1 is a possible D gene (6 bases). Germline V gives CDR1 KGHDR, CDR2 SFDVKD. The CDR3 has 13 residues. The ends were cut back, 4 bases at V and 8 bases at J, with 13 bases in the middle. DNA for the CDR3: TGTGCCACCAGTGACCTACAGGGAGGAGGCTACACCTTC. This sequence encodes CATSDLQGGGYTF.

This clonotype appeared once. The chain recombines TRBV28 with TRBJ2-2, with 7 nucleotides matching TRBD1. The germline gives CDR1 MDHEN, CDR2 SYDVKM. V lost 3 bases to trimming and J lost 8 bases; unmatched junction nucleotides: 12. There are 16 residues in the CDR3. CDR3 protein: CASSLSGQATRGELFF. The CDR3 DNA reads TGTGCCAGCAGTTTGAGTGGACAGGCCACCAGGGGGGAGCTGTTTTTT.

This clonotype occurred a few times. The chain is built from TRBV7-2 and TRBJ2-3; D may correspond to TRBD1 or TRBD2 (5 bases each). The CDR3 spans 15 residues. Germline-derived CDR1 and CDR2 are SGHTA and FQGNSA. V lost 8 bases and J lost 2, with 17 bases in between. This CDR3 is CASATAELITDTQYF. CDR3 sequence (DNA): TGTGCCAGCGCGACAGCGGAACTGATCACAGATACGCAGTATTTT.

V is TRBV12-3 or TRBV12-4 and J is TRBJ2-1, with D possibly called TRBD1 or TRBD2 (5 bases each). The CDR3 is 16 amino acids. V lost 7 bases to trimming and J lost 1 base, with 17 bases between them. CDR3 residues: CASTKVGTGSYNEQFF. CDR3 sequence (DNA): TGTGCCAGCACCAAAGTAGGGACGGGATCCTACAATGAGCAGTTCTTC.